This T cell receptor beta chain was recovered during a study of tumor-infiltrating lymphocytes in primary liver carcinoma. In regard to this clonotype: This sequence may be a read error, since a much larger clone differs from it by one base.

Constant-region priming of 500 ng total RNA yielded TCR beta cDNA. A slightly modified ARM-PCR protocol with three nested multiplex PCR rounds produced these TCR beta libraries. Both of the initial two PCR rounds ran for roughly 10 cycles and employed TRBV1-TRBV30 forward primers alongside a C-beta reverse primer. TCRdb redid the calling of the multiplex PCR reads with MiXCR, one entry per CDR3 protein. The repertoire holds 250,000 to 400,000 distinct CDR3 sequences, with 65% as singletons. The CDR3 totals 14 residues. V was pared by 1 base and J by 5 bases, with 9 bases between. Germline V gene sequence: CDR1 ENHRY, CDR2 SYGVKD. They got blood RNA out of unsorted whole blood and also pulled out germline DNA. Investigators obtained about 3.9 milliliters of peripheral blood ahead of surgery.

This receptor was taken from a middle-aged man with primary liver carcinoma and hepatitis B virus infection. V and J are TRBV10-3 and TRBJ2-1; D not certain. Sample: peripheral blood. The CDR3, as DNA: TGTGCCATCAGTGAGTTCGGTAACGACAATGAGCAGTTCTTC. As protein: CAISEFGNDNEQFF.